The present T cell receptor (beta chain) was sequenced within a study of cytomegalovirus exposure and HLA in healthy donors. Germline CDR1 reads SEHNR; CDR2 reads FQNEAQ (reference sequence). The ends lost 4 bases at V and 4 bases at J; junction bases unmatched: 3. There are 14 residues in the CDR3. In the PCR, 60 Vbeta and 13 Jbeta primers were used. This table comes from immunoSEQ multiplex PCR, and its TCRdb copy is limited to in-frame clones, with some not included. This sample has 180,000 or so clones, with about 79% found just once. Sequencing was performed on PBMCs. The TCR was taken from a boy between 2 and 10 years old in good health and CMV-seronegative. The chain uses TRBV7-9 and TRBJ1-5, with TRBD1 matching 8 bases. This CDR3 is CASSSDRVNQPQHF. CDR3 DNA sequence: TGTGCCAGCAGCTCGGACAGGGTGAATCAGCCCCAGCATTTT.